This T cell receptor beta chain is drawn from a study of identical twins. A single record per CDR3 protein comes from TCRdb applying MiXCR to the 5' RACE reads. The profile shows 500,000 or so distinct CDR3 sequences, approximately 15% of them singletons. In germline, CDR1 is LGHNA, CDR2 YNFKEQ. After removal of 0 bases from V and 1 base from J, the junction contained 5 bases not matched to a gene. The CDR3 contains 17 residues. The sample was also linked to a second study, of yellow fever vaccine responses in identical twins.

V gene TRBV4-2 combines with J gene TRBJ2-7, with 11 bases identical to TRBD1. This TCR derives from a woman aged 18-29 years in good health. The sequenced sample was CD4+ T cells sorted from blood. In DNA form, the CDR3 reads TGTGCCAGCAGCCAAGACCGCCGGGACAGGGGGTCCTACGAGCAGTACTTC. Translated, it gives CASSQDRRDRGSYEQYF.